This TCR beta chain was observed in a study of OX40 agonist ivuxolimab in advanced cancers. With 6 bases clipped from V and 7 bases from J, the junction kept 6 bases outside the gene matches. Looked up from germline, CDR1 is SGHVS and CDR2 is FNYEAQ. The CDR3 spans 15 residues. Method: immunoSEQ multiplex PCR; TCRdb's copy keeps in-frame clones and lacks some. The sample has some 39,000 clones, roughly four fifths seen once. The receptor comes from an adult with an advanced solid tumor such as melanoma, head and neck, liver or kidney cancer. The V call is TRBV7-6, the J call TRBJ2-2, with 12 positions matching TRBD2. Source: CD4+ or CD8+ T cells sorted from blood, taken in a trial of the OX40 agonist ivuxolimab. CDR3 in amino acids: CASRGGTSGFGELFF. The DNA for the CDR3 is TGTGCCAGCAGAGGAGGGACTAGCGGGTTCGGGGAGCTGTTTTTT.